These T cell receptor beta chains were read from a single sample in a study of cytomegalovirus exposure and HLA in healthy donors. Clones were read by immunoSEQ multiplex PCR, and TCRdb kept only the in-frame ones, dropping some. Of 65,000 to 95,000 clones listed, 75% are singletons. The sample comprised PBMCs. The receptors originated from a man aged 70 or older in good health and CMV-seronegative. CDR3s include the opening cysteine and the closing phenylalanine or tryptophan. A D gene is named only where the DNA matches it firmly. Clone sizes are given selectively: once, few, many, or a class where the clone is expanded.

d_gene: NA
j_gene: TRBJ1-6
abundance: NA
v_gene: TRBV19
CDR3aa: CASSIQGNSPLHF
CDR3nt: TGTGCCAGTAGTATCCAGGGTAATTCACCCCTCCACTTT

d_gene: TRBD1
j_gene: TRBJ2-1
abundance: NA
v_gene: TRBV6-6
CDR3aa: CASINGQVIGSVQFF
CDR3nt: TGTGCCAGCATCAACGGACAGGTCATAGGAAGTGTGCAGTTCTTC

d_gene: TRBD1
j_gene: TRBJ1-2
abundance: NA
v_gene: TRBV19
CDR3aa: CASGTGYGYTF
CDR3nt: TGTGCCAGTGGGACAGGGTATGGCTACACCTTC

d_gene: TRBD1
j_gene: TRBJ2-7
abundance: NA
v_gene: TRBV15
CDR3aa: CATSRPGQGVEQYF
CDR3nt: TGTGCCACCAGCAGACCCGGACAGGGGGTCGAGCAGTACTTC

d_gene: NA
j_gene: TRBJ1-2
abundance: once
v_gene: TRBV7-2
CDR3aa: CASSFSRQAYGYTF
CDR3nt: TGTGCCAGCAGCTTTTCACGGCAGGCCTATGGCTACACCTTC

d_gene: NA
j_gene: TRBJ2-7
abundance: few
v_gene: TRBV10-3
CDR3aa: CAISEYRDSYEQYF
CDR3nt: TGTGCCATCAGTGAATACAGGGATTCCTACGAGCAGTACTTC

d_gene: TRBD1
j_gene: TRBJ2-2
abundance: NA
v_gene: TRBV28
CDR3aa: CASSFPLQGAANTGELFF
CDR3nt: TGTGCCAGCAGTTTCCCGCTACAGGGGGCCGCGAACACCGGGGAGCTGTTTTTT

d_gene: NA
j_gene: TRBJ1-1
abundance: NA
v_gene: TRBV6-1
CDR3aa: CASSPRDGALKEAFF
CDR3nt: TGTGCCAGCAGTCCCCGAGACGGAGCCTTGAAAGAAGCTTTCTTT

d_gene: NA
j_gene: TRBJ1-5
abundance: NA
v_gene: TRBV27
CDR3aa: CASSGQTNQPQHF
CDR3nt: TGTGCCAGCAGTGGACAGACAAATCAGCCCCAGCATTTT

d_gene: NA
j_gene: TRBJ2-1
abundance: NA
v_gene: TRBV5-1
CDR3aa: CASSPEVSSYNEQFF
CDR3nt: TGCGCCAGCAGCCCCGAGGTTAGCTCCTACAATGAGCAGTTCTTC

d_gene: TRBD1
j_gene: TRBJ1-5
abundance: NA
v_gene: TRBV7-2
CDR3aa: CASSKQGAGQPQHF
CDR3nt: TGTGCCAGCAGCAAACAGGGGGCGGGGCAGCCCCAGCATTTT

d_gene: NA
j_gene: TRBJ2-7
abundance: NA
v_gene: TRBV7-6
CDR3aa: CASSPYGGGSSSYEQYF
CDR3nt: TGTGCCAGCAGCCCCTATGGGGGGGGCTCTAGCTCCTACGAGCAGTACTTC

d_gene: NA
j_gene: TRBJ2-5
abundance: once
v_gene: TRBV2
CDR3aa: CASSRGEETQYF
CDR3nt: TGTGCCAGCAGCCGGGGAGAAGAGACCCAGTACTTC

d_gene: NA
j_gene: TRBJ2-1
abundance: few
v_gene: TRBV28
CDR3aa: CASSYTVQQFF
CDR3nt: TGTGCCAGCAGTTATACTGTTCAGCAGTTCTTC

d_gene: TRBD1
j_gene: TRBJ1-1
abundance: NA
v_gene: TRBV18
CDR3aa: CASSIIGQGVANTEAFF
CDR3nt: TGTGCCAGCTCAATTATAGGACAGGGTGTTGCGAACACTGAAGCTTTCTTT

d_gene: NA
j_gene: TRBJ2-5
abundance: NA
v_gene: TRBV19
CDR3aa: CASSMIAGETQYF
CDR3nt: TGTGCCAGTAGTATGATAGCCGGAGAGACCCAGTACTTC

d_gene: TRBD2
j_gene: TRBJ2-3
abundance: NA
v_gene: TRBV7-2
CDR3aa: CASSDRLAGAGDTQYF
CDR3nt: TGTGCCAGCAGCGATAGACTAGCGGGCGCCGGAGATACGCAGTATTTT

d_gene: TRBD2
j_gene: TRBJ2-1
abundance: NA
v_gene: TRBV30
CDR3aa: CAWGLAGGTEQFF
CDR3nt: TGTGCCTGGGGCCTAGCGGGAGGGACTGAGCAGTTCTTC

d_gene: TRBD1
j_gene: TRBJ1-1
abundance: few
v_gene: TRBV6-1
CDR3aa: CASRNDRGQNTEAFF
CDR3nt: TGTGCCAGCAGAAACGACAGGGGGCAGAACACTGAAGCTTTCTTT

d_gene: TRBD1
j_gene: TRBJ2-2
abundance: few
v_gene: TRBV7-2
CDR3aa: CASSSKTGQVSTGELFF
CDR3nt: TGTGCCAGCAGTTCCAAAACGGGACAGGTTTCCACCGGGGAGCTGTTTTTT

d_gene: NA
j_gene: TRBJ1-6
abundance: NA
v_gene: TRBV10-3
CDR3aa: CAISESVGGSGPLHF
CDR3nt: TGTGCCATCAGTGAGTCTGTTGGCGGCTCCGGTCCCCTCCACTTT

d_gene: TRBD1
j_gene: TRBJ1-6
abundance: few
v_gene: TRBV6-5
CDR3aa: CASRPQTGYNSPLHF
CDR3nt: TGTGCCAGCAGACCGCAGACAGGGTATAATTCACCCCTCCACTTT

d_gene: TRBD1
j_gene: TRBJ1-2
abundance: NA
v_gene: TRBV19
CDR3aa: CATRPPGQINYGYTF
CDR3nt: TGTGCCACTCGACCACCGGGACAGATTAACTATGGCTACACCTTC

d_gene: NA
j_gene: TRBJ1-6
abundance: NA
v_gene: TRBV7-2
CDR3aa: CASSLQGADNNSPLHF
CDR3nt: TGTGCCAGCAGCTTACAAGGTGCGGACAACAATTCACCCCTCCACTTT

d_gene: NA
j_gene: TRBJ2-2
abundance: once
v_gene: TRBV18
CDR3aa: CASSPPGGTGELFF
CDR3nt: TGTGCCAGCTCACCACCGGGGGGCACCGGGGAGCTGTTTTTT

d_gene: NA
j_gene: TRBJ2-5
abundance: few
v_gene: TRBV7-2
CDR3aa: CASSFGGSKETQYF
CDR3nt: TGTGCCAGCAGCTTCGGGGGTTCGAAAGAGACCCAGTACTTC

d_gene: NA
j_gene: TRBJ1-4
abundance: NA
v_gene: TRBV19
CDR3aa: CASSRLNEKLFF
CDR3nt: TGTGCCAGTAGCCGACTTAATGAAAAACTGTTTTTT

d_gene: TRBD1
j_gene: TRBJ1-5
abundance: NA
v_gene: TRBV6-5
CDR3aa: CASSYSQGDSNQPQHF
CDR3nt: TGTGCCAGCAGTTACTCCCAGGGGGATAGCAATCAGCCCCAGCATTTT

d_gene: NA
j_gene: TRBJ1-1
abundance: few
v_gene: TRBV5-1
CDR3aa: CASKIDTQNTEAFF
CDR3nt: TGCGCCAGCAAGATAGACACCCAGAACACTGAAGCTTTCTTT

d_gene: NA
j_gene: TRBJ2-5
abundance: NA
v_gene: TRBV21-1
CDR3aa: CASSKGPRLGRRGETQYF
CDR3nt: TGTGCCAGCAGCAAAGGCCCCCGTCTCGGTAGACGAGGAGAGACCCAGTACTTC

d_gene: TRBD1
j_gene: TRBJ2-7
abundance: NA
v_gene: TRBV4-1
CDR3aa: CASSLSTGDYEQYF
CDR3nt: TGCGCCAGCAGCCTAAGTACAGGGGACTACGAGCAGTACTTC

d_gene: TRBD1
j_gene: TRBJ2-1
abundance: few
v_gene: TRBV7-6
CDR3aa: CASSIDRAYNEQFF
CDR3nt: TGTGCCAGCAGCATAGACAGGGCCTACAATGAGCAGTTCTTC

d_gene: NA
j_gene: TRBJ2-2
abundance: NA
v_gene: TRBV5-1
CDR3aa: CASTLSLDIGELFF
CDR3nt: TGCGCCAGCACCCTATCCCTAGATATCGGGGAGCTGTTTTTT

d_gene: NA
j_gene: TRBJ1-4
abundance: NA
v_gene: TRBV18
CDR3aa: CASSPQGATTNEKLFF
CDR3nt: TGTGCCAGCTCACCGCAAGGGGCTACAACTAATGAAAAACTGTTTTTT

d_gene: TRBD1
j_gene: TRBJ1-2
abundance: many
v_gene: TRBV29-1
CDR3aa: CSVEGQGYGYTF
CDR3nt: TGCAGCGTTGAGGGACAGGGCTATGGCTACACCTTC

d_gene: NA
j_gene: TRBJ2-1
abundance: NA
v_gene: TRBV6-5
CDR3aa: CASSNSGDLSNEQFF
CDR3nt: TGTGCCAGCAGTAATAGCGGAGATTTAAGCAATGAGCAGTTCTTC

d_gene: TRBD1
j_gene: TRBJ2-7
abundance: few
v_gene: TRBV7-9
CDR3aa: CSSSLTGDEQYF
CDR3nt: TGTTCCAGCAGCCTGACAGGGGACGAGCAGTACTTC

d_gene: NA
j_gene: TRBJ1-4
abundance: NA
v_gene: TRBV5-5
CDR3aa: CASSRGGTQGRGKLFF
CDR3nt: TGTGCCAGCAGCAGGGGAGGGACGCAAGGAAGGGGGAAACTGTTTTTT

d_gene: NA
j_gene: TRBJ1-1
abundance: NA
v_gene: TRBV29-1
CDR3aa: CSVGARPDTEAFF
CDR3nt: TGCAGCGTTGGGGCCCGACCCGACACTGAAGCTTTCTTT

d_gene: TRBD1
j_gene: TRBJ1-1
abundance: once
v_gene: TRBV7-9
CDR3aa: CASSITQGTEAFF
CDR3nt: TGTGCCAGCAGCATAACACAGGGGACTGAAGCTTTCTTT